This T cell receptor (beta chain) was retrieved from a study of T-cell reconstitution after alpha-beta-depleted transplantation in children. This CDR3 has 14 residues. Germline loops: CDR1 DFQATT, CDR2 SNEGSKA (reference sequence). The V and J ends lost 0 bases and 4 bases respectively, with 13 bases between them. As it was prepared, the TCRbeta library received unique molecular identifiers. TCRdb processed the PCR reads anew with MiXCR; each CDR3 protein has one entry. The sample has roughly 220,000 distinct CDR3 sequences; roughly a tenth are singletons. This clonotype was seen at least ten times. The sequence came from a human donor who donated a stem cell graft to a child with SCID. The chain links TRBV20-1 to TRBJ2-7, with D tentatively TRBD1 (6 bases). The sequencing here drew on PBMCs from the stem cell graft donor, taken from the stem cell graft. CDR3 coding DNA: TGCAGTGCTAGAGATCTGCGACAGGTGTACGAGCAGTACTTC. Its translation: CSARDLRQVYEQYF.